Following are 19 T cell receptor beta chains from one sample sequenced in a study. TCRdb re-called the RT-PCR reads through MiXCR, storing one row per CDR3 protein. The table shows about 700,000 distinct CDR3 sequences, with 14% occurring only once. Material for sequencing was memory CD4+ T cells from blood. All receptors come from a female donor in good health, serving as a healthy control.

The table lists this clonotype with a few counts. The V and J genes are TRBV20-1 and TRBJ1-1; D is possibly TRBD1 (6 bases). The CDR3 runs 14 residues. Per germline, CDR1 DFQATT and CDR2 SNEGSKA (reference sequence). Trimming left V 5 bases short and J 4 bases short, with 17 bases between. Here the CDR3 DNA reads TGCAGTGCTCTCAACAGGGAGGGTGGCACTGAAGCTTTCTTT. This translates into CSALNREGGTEAFF.

Many counts were recorded for this clonotype. The chain is built from TRBV28 and TRBJ2-5; D might be TRBD2 (7 bases). The V end lost 4 bases, the J end lost 2 bases, and 14 bases lay between the germline ends. CDR3 length: 15 residues. The germline CDR1 and CDR2 sequences are MDHEN and SYDVKM. CDR3 sequence (DNA): TGTGCCAGCAGTTCCGGAGGGGGAGGGCAAGAGACCCAGTACTTC. The encoded protein is CASSSGGGGQETQYF.

This clonotype has more than one count but fewer than ten. V gene TRBV5-1 combines with J gene TRBJ1-1, with TRBD1 matching 9 bases. Germline V lookup: CDR1 SGHRS, CDR2 YFSETQ. The CDR3 is 15 amino acids. Losses at the gene ends were 4 bases for V and 5 bases for J; bases not matched to a gene: 9. The CDR3 loop reads CASSRTGGAKTEAFF. CDR3 DNA sequence: TGCGCCAGCAGCAGAACAGGGGGCGCGAAAACTGAAGCTTTCTTT.

V gene TRBV28 combines with J gene TRBJ2-7; 10 bases agree with TRBD2. The CDR3 spans 15 residues. Germline loops: CDR1 MDHEN, CDR2 SYDVKM. V shed 4 bases and J 5 bases; nucleotides not matched to a gene: 8. Here the CDR3 DNA reads TGTGCCAGCAGTTGGTCTAGCGGGGGCGGGAACGAGCAGTACTTC. Its protein product is CASSWSSGGGNEQYF.

The V gene is TRBV11-1, the J gene TRBJ2-2; TRBD1 might be the D (6 bases). CDR1 and CDR2 from the germline V gene are SGHAT and FQDESV (reference sequence). V was pared by 4 bases and J by 6 bases, with 12 bases between. CDR3 size: 14 residues. Here the CDR3 DNA reads TGTGCCAGCAGCTGGCAGGGGTTCTCCGGGGAGCTGTTTTTT. Its translation: CASSWQGFSGELFF.

This clonotype has ten or more counts. This rearrangement joins TRBV9 to TRBJ2-1; possible D gene TRBD1, 5 bases. The V gene's germline CDR1 is SGDLS and CDR2 YYNGEE. V gave up 4 bases and J gave up 8 bases, with 16 bases separating them. The CDR3 length is 14 residues. The CDR3 loop is CASSYYHQGDEQFF. The CDR3 bases are TGTGCCAGCAGCTACTACCACCAGGGCGATGAGCAGTTCTTC.

The V and J genes are TRBV6-2 or TRBV6-3 and TRBJ2-1; weak D call: TRBD1 (5 bases). CDR3 length: 15 residues. The germline V gene encodes CDR1 MNHEY and CDR2 SVGEGT. V was pared by 8 bases and J by 1 base, with 15 bases between. The CDR3 bases are TGTGCCAGCGGGAATAGGGGAAGGTCCTACAATGAGCAGTTCTTC. It translates to CASGNRGRSYNEQFF.

In this sample, this clonotype turned up a few times. The chain employs TRBV29-1 and TRBJ1-1, with D unclear. CDR1 is SQVTM, CDR2 ANQGSEA, per germline. This CDR3 region has 13 residues. Trimming pared 6 bases from V and 1 base from J, leaving 12 bases between. The DNA of the CDR3 is TGCAGCGTCTCCCGAGCGGCGAACACTGAAGCTTTCTTT. Protein product: CSVSRAANTEAFF. Full variable domain (rest looked up from reference TRBV29-1 and TRBJ1-1): SAVISQKPSRDICQRGTSLTIQCQVDSQVTMMFWYRQQPGQSLTLIATANQGSEATYESGFVIDKFPISRPNLTFSTLTVSNMSPEDSSIYLCSVSRAANTEAFFGQGTRLTVV.

The V and J genes are TRBV12-3 or TRBV12-4 and TRBJ2-7; 11 positions match TRBD2. The CDR3 is 13 amino acids. The junction had 5 bases not matched to a gene; V was cut back by 8 bases and J by 5 bases. CDR3 sequence (DNA): TGTGCCAGCTCGGGACTAGCGGCGGACGAGCAGTACTTC. This sequence encodes CASSGLAADEQYF.

J is TRBJ2-7 and V is TRBV7-9; D not resolved. V lost 4 bases, J lost 0 bases, and 10 bases lay in between. CDR3 length: 14 amino acids. Germline lookup yields CDR1 SEHNR and CDR2 FQNEAQ (reference sequence). As DNA, the CDR3 is TGTGCCAGCAGCTCCCGGATGGACTCCTACGAGCAGTACTTC. Amino acids: CASSSRMDSYEQYF.

In its sample, this clonotype was seen many times. The J gene is TRBJ2-3, the V gene TRBV29-1, with 7 bases fitting TRBD1. The CDR3 extends over 15 amino acids. CDR1 and CDR2 (germline): SQVTM, ANQGSEA. J was trimmed by 3 bases and V by 5 bases; bases with no gene match: 11. Written as DNA, the CDR3 is TGCAGCGTTTACCCCCTACAGGGGAAAACAGATACGCAGTATTTT. Its protein is CSVYPLQGKTDTQYF.

This chain joins TRBV7-3 and TRBJ1-1, with a tentative D call TRBD1 (5 bases). This CDR3 spans 20 amino acids. The V and J ends lost 5 bases and 1 base respectively, with 29 bases between them. Germline assignment: CDR1 SGHTA and CDR2 FQGTGA. The CDR3 DNA sequence: TGTGCCAGCAGCCCGCGTGCGGCATTTGGGTTAGGGGCGAGGAACACTGAAGCTTTCTTT. Translating it yields CASSPRAAFGLGARNTEAFF.

This clonotype was counted between two and nine times. This chain connects TRBV18 to TRBJ1-1; 8 bases map to TRBD1. Looked up from germline, CDR1 is KGHSH and CDR2 is LQKENI. V dropped 3 bases and J dropped 5; count of bases not matched to a gene: 5. The CDR3 totals 14 residues. The CDR3 region has the DNA TGTGCCAGCTCACCGGGACAGGTTTGGACTGAAGCTTTCTTT. Protein product: CASSPGQVWTEAFF.

The chain joins TRBV20-1 to TRBJ2-4; weak D call: TRBD2 (7 bases). Germline-derived CDR1 and CDR2 are DFQATT and SNEGSKA (reference sequence). This CDR3 has 12 amino acids. Trimming stripped 4 bases from V and 11 bases from J, with 15 bases between. The DNA for the CDR3 is TGCAGTGCTATGGAGGGGGGGTACTTTCAGTACTTC. Residues: CSAMEGGYFQYF.

V gene TRBV10-2 combines with J gene TRBJ2-7; 7 positions match TRBD2. The CDR3 is made up of 12 amino acids. Germline CDR1 is WSHSY and CDR2 is SAAADI. J lost 6 bases, V lost 5 bases, and 4 bases had no gene match. CDR3 in amino acids: CASSPREVEQYF. CDR3 bases: TGCGCCAGCAGTCCCCGGGAGGTCGAGCAGTACTTC.

This clonotype was detected a few times. The chain employs TRBV28 and TRBJ1-1; possibly TRBD1 for D (6 bases). The germline V gene has CDR1 MDHEN and CDR2 SYDVKM. This CDR3 contains 15 residues. Trimming stripped 2 bases from V and 0 bases from J, with 10 bases between. The CDR3 DNA is TGTGCCAGCAGTTTAAGCGGGACAATGAACACTGAAGCTTTCTTT. Its protein is CASSLSGTMNTEAFF.

The sample holds a few counts of this clonotype. The CDR3 sequence: CASSTIDRDRGREKLFF. CDR3 in DNA: TGTGCCAGCAGTACAATCGACCGGGACAGGGGGCGAGAAAAACTGTTTTTT. The V and J genes are TRBV6-5 and TRBJ1-4; 12 bases fit TRBD1. The J segment lost 8 bases and the V segment lost 5 bases, leaving 12 bases of the junction unmatched. The CDR3 runs to 17 residues. The germline V gene encodes CDR1 MNHEY and CDR2 SVGAGI.

This clonotype was counted a few times. J is TRBJ1-4 and V is TRBV12-3 or TRBV12-4; D may be TRBD1 (6 bases). V lost 1 base and J lost 5, with 14 bases in between. CDR3 size: 16 residues. CDR3 sequence (DNA): TGTGCCAGCAGTTTAGGGCAGGGGCGGGGGAATGAAAAACTGTTTTTT. This gives the protein CASSLGQGRGNEKLFF.

This clonotype came up once. This chain links TRBV20-1 with TRBJ1-4, with 7 bases identical to TRBD1. The V segment lost 7 bases and the J segment 4 bases; nucleotides outside the gene matches: 9. The V gene's germline CDR1 is DFQATT and CDR2 SNEGSKA (reference sequence). The CDR3 contains 14 residues. The CDR3 spells CSVIGQDLNEKLFF. The CDR3 coding sequence is TGCAGTGTTATCGGACAGGACCTTAATGAAAAACTGTTTTTT.